These 2 T cell receptor beta chains came from one sample sequenced in a study of T-cell memory formation after mild COVID-19. TCRdb reprocessed the 5' RACE reads via MiXCR and lists one record per CDR3 protein. The repertoire holds hundreds of thousands of distinct CDR3 sequences, with roughly 20% as singletons. Sequenced material: PBMCs or a T cell subset sorted from them (not recorded which). These receptors were collected from an adult woman who had mild COVID-19 (a few samples of this study predate the infection). Cell type and time point are not known.

The V call is TRBV7-3, the J call TRBJ2-7; D not certain. The CDR3 sequence is 14 residues long. Germline-derived CDR1 and CDR2 are SGHTA and FQGTGA. V dropped 5 bases and J dropped 4 bases, with 15 bases sitting between them. CDR3 in amino acids: CASSPTPGSYEQYF. CDR3 in DNA: TGTGCCAGCAGCCCGACCCCCGGGTCGTACGAGCAGTACTTC.

This clonotype has only a few counts. This chain uses TRBV5-6 with TRBJ2-2; D is undetermined. CDR3 length: 12 residues. V shed 1 base and J shed 7 bases, with 5 bases lying between them. The germline CDR1 and CDR2 sequences are SGHDT and YYEEEE. CDR3 nucleotides: TGTGCCAGCAGCTTGAGTATCGGGGAGCTGTTTTTT. Translating gives CASSLSIGELFF.